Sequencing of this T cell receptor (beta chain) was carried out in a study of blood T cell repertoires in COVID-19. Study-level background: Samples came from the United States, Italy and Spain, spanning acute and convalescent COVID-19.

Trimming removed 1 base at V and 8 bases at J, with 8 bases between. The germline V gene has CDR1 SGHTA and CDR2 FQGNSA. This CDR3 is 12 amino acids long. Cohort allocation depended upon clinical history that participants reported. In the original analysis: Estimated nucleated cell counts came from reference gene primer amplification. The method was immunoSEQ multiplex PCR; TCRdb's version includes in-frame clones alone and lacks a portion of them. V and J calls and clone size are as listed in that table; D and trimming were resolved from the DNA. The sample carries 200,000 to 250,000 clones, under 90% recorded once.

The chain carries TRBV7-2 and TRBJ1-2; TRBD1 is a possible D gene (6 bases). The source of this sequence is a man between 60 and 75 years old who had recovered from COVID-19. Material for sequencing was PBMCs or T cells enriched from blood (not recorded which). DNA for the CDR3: TGTGCCAGCAGCTTAGAGGGGGAGGGCTACACCTTC. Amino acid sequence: CASSLEGEGYTF. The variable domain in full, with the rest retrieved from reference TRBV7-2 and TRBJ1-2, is GAGVSQSPSNKVTEKGKDVELRCDPISGHTALYWYRQSLGQGLEFLIYFQGNSAPDKSGLPSDRFSAERTGGSVSTLTIQRTQQEDSAVYLCASSLEGEGYTFGSGTRLTVV.